A selection of T cell receptor beta chains follows, all from one sample in a study of graft-versus-host responses after intestinal transplantation. Data came from immunoSEQ multiplex PCR; TCRdb stores just in-frame clones and leaves some out. Of about 15,000 clones in the sample, almost 70% were seen once. Sequenced here: ileum tissue, sampled around 700 days after intestinal transplantation. The source is a human patient who received an intestinal transplant, so some T cells may come from the graft donor. Each CDR3 is given with its conserved first and last residue. The order of the fields is V gene, J gene, clone size, D gene, CDR3 DNA, CDR3 protein. D genes are given only for firm matches. Clone size appears in some rows only: once, few, many, or a class for an expanded clone.

>TRBV11-2|TRBJ2-5|.|.
TGTGCCAGCAGCTCTAGGGGGGAGACCCAGTACTTC
CASSSRGETQYF
>TRBV6-1|TRBJ2-3|.|TRBD2
TGTGCCAGCACGAGCGGGGCCTCTAGCACAGATACGCAGTATTTT
CASTSGASSTDTQYF
>TRBV9|TRBJ2-7|.|.
TGTGCCAGCAGCGTAGGGGGGCAGACCTCCTACGAGCAGTACTTC
CASSVGGQTSYEQYF
>TRBV7-9|TRBJ2-7|.|TRBD1
TGTGCCAGCAGCTTTAATGGGCAGGGGGCGAACGAGCAGTACTTC
CASSFNGQGANEQYF
>TRBV5-4|TRBJ1-1|.|.
TGTGCCAGCCAGAAGGCCCTAAACACTGAAGCTTTCTTT
CASQKALNTEAFF
>TRBV5-6|TRBJ1-2|few|.
TGTGCCAGCAGCTTGGTGCCCGGTCAGTCCTATGGCTACACCTTC
CASSLVPGQSYGYTF
>TRBV15|TRBJ2-7|.|.
TGTGCCACCAGCAGAGAGGGGAGAGGCTACGAGCAGTACTTC
CATSREGRGYEQYF
>TRBV6-6|TRBJ1-2|few|.
TGTGCCAGCAGATCCCGACTAGACTATGGCTACACCTTC
CASRSRLDYGYTF
>TRBV4-1|TRBJ2-7|.|.
TGCGCCAGCAGCCGAAGATCCAGGGAGGCAGGCAACTACGAGCAGTACTTC
CASSRRSREAGNYEQYF
>TRBV7-8|TRBJ2-7|.|.
TGTGCCAGCAGCCCCCAGGTGGTTGAATACGAGCAGTACTTC
CASSPQVVEYEQYF
>TRBV28|TRBJ1-2|.|.
TGTGCCAGCAGAAAGGAATATGGCTACACCTTC
CASRKEYGYTF
>TRBV7-2|TRBJ2-3|.|.
TGTGCCAGCAGCTTGGGGGGCCAAGGCACAGATACGCAGTATTTT
CASSLGGQGTDTQYF
>TRBV28|TRBJ1-2|.|.
TGTGCCAGCAGTTTAGAATCTGGGGCTGGCTATGGCTACACCTTC
CASSLESGAGYGYTF
>TRBV2|TRBJ1-2|.|TRBD1
TGTGCCAGCAGTGCCGGGACAGGGGATGGATATGGCTACACCTTC
CASSAGTGDGYGYTF
>TRBV7-9|TRBJ2-2|medium-sized|TRBD2
TGTGCCAGCAGCTGGCCTAGCGGGCTGAACACCGGGGAGCTGTTTTTT
CASSWPSGLNTGELFF
>TRBV6-5|TRBJ1-3|few|.
TGTGCCAGCAGTTTGGGACACTCTGGAAACACCATATATTTT
CASSLGHSGNTIYF
>TRBV6-5|TRBJ1-3|.|TRBD1
TGTGCCAGCAGTTACTCGGGACAGGCGCGTGGAAACACCATATATTTT
CASSYSGQARGNTIYF
>TRBV19|TRBJ2-1|once|.
TGTGCCAGTAGTACCACCGACAGGATCCCCTACAATGAGCAGTTCTTC
CASSTTDRIPYNEQFF
>TRBV10-3|TRBJ2-5|.|TRBD2
TGTGCCATCAGTGTGGCAGCGGGGGACCTGGGAGAGCAGTACTTC
CAISVAAGDLGEQYF
>TRBV5-4|TRBJ1-4|.|TRBD1
TGTGCCAGCAGCTTTCGGACGGGACAGAATGAAAAACTGTTTTTT
CASSFRTGQNEKLFF
>TRBV7-6|TRBJ1-5|.|TRBD1
TGTGCCAGCAGCTTGGGAGCAGACAGGGGGGAGCAGCCCCAGCATTTT
CASSLGADRGEQPQHF
>TRBV6-1|TRBJ2-7|.|TRBD2
TGTGCCGGGGGGGGTCTCCGGGAGCAGTACTTC
CAGGGLREQYF
>TRBV27|TRBJ1-1|few|.
TGTGCCAGCAGTGGGGAACGAGGGAACGCTGAAGCTTTCTTT
CASSGERGNAEAFF
>TRBV6-1|TRBJ1-5|.|.
TGTGCCAGCAGTGAAAAGGTCGGGGGCAATCAGCCCCAGCATTTT
CASSEKVGGNQPQHF
>TRBV29-1|TRBJ2-7|.|.
TGCAGCGTTGGCAACAGGGCCGGTTACGAGCAGTACTTC
CSVGNRAGYEQYF
>TRBV5-1|TRBJ1-4|.|TRBD1
TGCGCCAGCAGCATCCAGGGGGCTGGGACTAATGAAAAACTGTTTTTT
CASSIQGAGTNEKLFF
>TRBV9|TRBJ1-2|.|TRBD1
TGTGCCAGCAGCTTTAGACAGGGACCTAACTATGGCTACACCTTC
CASSFRQGPNYGYTF
>TRBV11-2|TRBJ2-5|.|.
TGTGCCAGCAGCTCACAGCTAGCGACCCAGTACTTC
CASSSQLATQYF
>TRBV7-3|TRBJ2-7|.|.
TGTGCCAGCAGCTCCCCACTGTGGGGCGAGCAGTACTTC
CASSSPLWGEQYF
>TRBV6-9|TRBJ2-2|.|.
TGTGCCAGCAGTTACTCTGACAGCGGGGAGCTGTTTTTT
CASSYSDSGELFF
>TRBV14|TRBJ1-6|.|.
TGTGCCAGCAGCCAAATAGTGGGGGGGACCTATAATTCACCCCTCCACTTT
CASSQIVGGTYNSPLHF
>TRBV7-6|TRBJ2-7|.|.
TGTGCCAGCAGCTTCGGGCCTCCGTTCGAGCAGTACTTC
CASSFGPPFEQYF
>TRBV7-2|TRBJ1-6|medium-sized|.
TGTGCCAGCAGCTTAGGGGTTGGTTCACCCCTCCACTTT
CASSLGVGSPLHF
>TRBV13|TRBJ2-7|.|.
TGTGCCAGCAGCTCGACAGTAAACTACGAGCAGTACTTC
CASSSTVNYEQYF
>TRBV6-5|TRBJ2-1|few|.
TGTGCCAGCAGTTACAGGGGGAGCTCCTACAATGAGCAGTTCTTC
CASSYRGSSYNEQFF